Below are 16 T cell receptor beta chains sequenced from a single sample in a study of cytomegalovirus exposure and HLA in healthy donors. The primer mix had 60 Vbeta and 13 Jbeta primers. TCRdb keeps only in-frame clones here, not all; method: immunoSEQ multiplex PCR. This sample has some 100,000 clones; 69% occur once, and the top ten carry roughly 5.3%. What was sequenced was PBMCs. These receptors were taken from a woman aged 70-85 years in good health and CMV-seropositive.

The V call is TRBV5-6, the J call TRBJ1-2; D gene uncertain. CDR1 is SGHDT and CDR2 is YYEEEE in the germline V gene. Trimming removed 3 bases from V and 7 bases from J, with 7 bases in between. CDR3 length equals 11 residues. CDR3 amino acids: CASSWSGGYTF. The CDR3 DNA is TGTGCCAGCAGCTGGTCGGGTGGCTACACCTTC.

CDR3 bases: TGTGCCAGCTCTCCCCTAGGGGGTGAAAAACTGTTTTTT. The encoded protein is CASSPLGGEKLFF. J is TRBJ1-4 and V is TRBV18; TRBD1 might be the D (6 bases). V was clipped by 6 bases and J by 7 bases, with 12 bases between them. The CDR3 spans 13 residues. The V gene's germline CDR1 is KGHSH and CDR2 LQKENI.

Here the CDR3 reads CASSFLTPSTDTQYF. CDR3 nucleotides: TGTGCCAGCAGTTTTCTGACTCCTAGCACAGATACGCAGTATTTT. V usage is TRBV27 and J usage is TRBJ2-3; D not certain. This CDR3 is built from 15 residues. Trimming took off 3 bases at V and 0 bases at J, with 10 bases between the two ends. The germline V gene has CDR1 MNHEY and CDR2 SMNVEV (reference sequence).

V gene TRBV6-6 combines with J gene TRBJ1-5, with D tentatively TRBD1 (5 bases). Trimming shortened V by 8 bases and J by 7 bases, and 18 bases separated the two germline ends. This CDR3 spans 14 amino acids. CDR1 and CDR2 from the germline V gene are MNHNY and SVGAGI (reference sequence). CDR3 protein: CASGRAGQGQPQHF. CDR3 DNA sequence: TGTGCCAGCGGCAGGGCAGGGCAGGGACAGCCCCAGCATTTT.

The V call is TRBV6-5, the J call TRBJ2-2; 7 nucleotides agree with TRBD1. Per the germline V gene, CDR1 is MNHEY and CDR2 is SVGAGI. After removal of 8 bases from V and 2 bases from J, the junction contained 2 bases not matched to a gene. This CDR3 has 13 residues. Written as DNA, the CDR3 is TGTGCCAGCGGACAGGACAACACCGGGGAGCTGTTTTTT. Residues: CASGQDNTGELFF.

This clone was counted once. The genes are TRBV27 and TRBJ2-2; a possible D gene is TRBD2 (5 bases). The ends were cut back, 6 bases at V and 2 bases at J, with 13 bases in the middle. CDR1 and CDR2 (germline): MNHEY, SMNVEV (reference sequence). This CDR3 has 15 amino acids. The CDR3 nucleotides are TGTGCCAGCAGACTAGGCGGAAGTAACACCGGGGAGCTGTTTTTT. Protein sequence: CASRLGGSNTGELFF.

A few counts support this clone. J is TRBJ1-1 and V is TRBV15; D gene unclear. The CDR3 sequence is 15 residues long. The ends were cut back, 0 bases at V and 4 bases at J, with 12 bases in the middle. Germline-derived CDR1 and CDR2 are LNHNV and YYDKDF (reference sequence). CDR3 coding DNA: TGTGCCACCAGCAGAGATATTACTCCAAGCACTGAAGCTTTCTTT. It translates to CATSRDITPSTEAFF.

The table lists this clone with a few counts. The V call is TRBV10-3, the J call TRBJ1-2, with D hard to call. This CDR3 has 11 amino acids. With 4 bases removed from V and 8 bases from J, the gap between germline ends came to 8 bases. From germline, CDR1 is ENHRY and CDR2 SYGVKD. The CDR3 loop is CAISGASGYTF. The CDR3 DNA is TGTGCCATCAGTGGGGCGTCCGGCTACACCTTC.

Only a few counts were recorded for this clone. The chain recombines TRBV5-1 with TRBJ1-3; D call uncertain. V gave up 0 bases and J gave up 0 bases, with 4 bases separating them. The CDR3 extends over 14 amino acids. Germline assignment: CDR1 SGHRS and CDR2 YFSETQ. CDR3 protein: CASSLDGSGNTIYF. CDR3 DNA sequence: TGCGCCAGCAGCTTGGACGGCTCTGGAAACACCATATATTTT.

Concerning this clone: The sample holds other DNA sequences that translate to the same CDR3. V usage is TRBV6-4 and J usage is TRBJ1-2, with 7 positions matching TRBD1. The ends lost 2 bases at V and 4 bases at J; junction bases unmatched: 1. This CDR3 has 13 amino acids. Germline V lookup: CDR1 MRHNA, CDR2 SNTAGT. The CDR3 nucleotides are TGTGCCAGCAGTGACCAGGGGGGCTATGGCTACACCTTC. Translating gives CASSDQGGYGYTF.

The chain is built from TRBV4-3 and TRBJ1-2; 7 bases agree with TRBD1. The V gene's germline CDR1 is LGHNA and CDR2 YSLEER. V trimming: 0 bases; J trimming: 8 bases; junction bases outside the gene matches: 9. The CDR3 extends over 15 amino acids. The CDR3 spells CASSQEGFRDSGYTF. In DNA, the CDR3 is TGCGCCAGCAGCCAAGAAGGGTTCCGGGACAGCGGCTACACCTTC.

The V and J genes are TRBV11-2 and TRBJ1-1; tentative D call: TRBD1 (5 bases). The CDR3 has 14 amino acids. In germline, CDR1 is SGHAT, CDR2 FQNNGV. V lost 5 bases and J 1 base, leaving 11 bases between the germline ends. The CDR3: CASSRGGRNTEAFF. The CDR3 nucleotides are TGTGCCAGCAGCCGGGGGGGGAGGAACACTGAAGCTTTCTTT.

The rearrangement uses TRBV5-1 and TRBJ1-3; D is undetermined. V dropped 1 base and J dropped 2 bases, with 13 bases sitting between them. From germline, CDR1 is SGHRS and CDR2 YFSETQ. The CDR3 sequence is 16 residues long. The CDR3 coding sequence is TGCGCCAGCAGCTTGTCGGCGAGCGCCCCTGGAAACACCATATATTTT. This encodes CASSLSASAPGNTIYF.

Only a few counts were recorded for this clone. This chain links TRBV7-9 with TRBJ1-1; no reliable D call. Looked up from germline, CDR1 is SEHNR and CDR2 is FQNEAQ (reference sequence). This CDR3 is 12 amino acids long. The CDR3 coding sequence is TGTTCCGGGTCCTCCGCGAACACTGAAGCTTTCTTT. Translating it yields CSGSSANTEAFF.

The V gene is TRBV5-1, the J gene TRBJ2-5; the match to TRBD2 covers 7 bases. The CDR3 is 14 residues long. CDR1 is SGHRS, CDR2 YFSETQ, per germline. The ends lost 2 bases at V and 1 base at J; junction bases unmatched: 2. The CDR3 protein is CASSFGGSQETQYF. DNA for the CDR3: TGCGCCAGCAGCTTTGGCGGGAGCCAAGAGACCCAGTACTTC.

This chain links TRBV27 with TRBJ1-5; D is perhaps TRBD1 (5 bases). The ends were cut back, 4 bases at V and 3 bases at J, with 10 bases in the middle. In germline, CDR1 is MNHEY, CDR2 SMNVEV (reference sequence). This CDR3 is built from 14 residues. In DNA, the CDR3 is TGTGCCAGCAGTTCCAGGGCCCTCAATCAGCCCCAGCATTTT. This codes for CASSSRALNQPQHF.